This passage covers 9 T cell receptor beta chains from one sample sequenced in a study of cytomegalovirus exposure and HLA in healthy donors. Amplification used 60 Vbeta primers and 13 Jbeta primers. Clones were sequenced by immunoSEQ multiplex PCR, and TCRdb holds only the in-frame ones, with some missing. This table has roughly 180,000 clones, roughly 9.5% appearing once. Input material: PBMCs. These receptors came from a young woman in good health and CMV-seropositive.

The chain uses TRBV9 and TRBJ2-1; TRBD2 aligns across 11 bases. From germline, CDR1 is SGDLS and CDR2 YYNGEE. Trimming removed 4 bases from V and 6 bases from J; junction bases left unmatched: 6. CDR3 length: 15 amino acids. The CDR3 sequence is CASSPTSGTFNEQFF. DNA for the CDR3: TGTGCCAGCAGCCCGACTAGCGGGACGTTCAATGAGCAGTTCTTC.

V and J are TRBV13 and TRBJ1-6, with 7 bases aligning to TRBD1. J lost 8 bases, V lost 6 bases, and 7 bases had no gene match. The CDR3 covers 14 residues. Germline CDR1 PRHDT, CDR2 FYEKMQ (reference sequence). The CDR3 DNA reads TGTGCCAGCAGAGGAGGGGGCAAGCATTCACCCCTCCACTTT. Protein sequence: CASRGGGKHSPLHF.

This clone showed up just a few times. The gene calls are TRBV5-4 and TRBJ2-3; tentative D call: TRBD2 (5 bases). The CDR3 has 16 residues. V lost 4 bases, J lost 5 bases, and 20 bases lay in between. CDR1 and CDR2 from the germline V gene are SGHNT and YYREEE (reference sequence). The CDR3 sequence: CASSLEGAAIIDTQYF. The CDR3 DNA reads TGTGCCAGCAGCCTCGAGGGCGCAGCGATAATAGATACGCAGTATTTT.

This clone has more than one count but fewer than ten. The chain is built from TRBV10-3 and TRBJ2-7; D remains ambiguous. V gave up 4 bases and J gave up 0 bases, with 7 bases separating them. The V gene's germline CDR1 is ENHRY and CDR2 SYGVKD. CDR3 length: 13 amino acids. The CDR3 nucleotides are TGTGCCATCAGTGGTGGCAACTCCTACGAGCAGTACTTC. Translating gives CAISGGNSYEQYF.

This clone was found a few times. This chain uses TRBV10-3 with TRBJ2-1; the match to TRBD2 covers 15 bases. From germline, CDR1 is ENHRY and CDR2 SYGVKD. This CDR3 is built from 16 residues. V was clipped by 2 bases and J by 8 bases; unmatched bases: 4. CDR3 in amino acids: CAISEQGTSGRYEQFF. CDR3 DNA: TGTGCCATCAGTGAGCAAGGGACTAGCGGGAGGTATGAGCAGTTCTTC.

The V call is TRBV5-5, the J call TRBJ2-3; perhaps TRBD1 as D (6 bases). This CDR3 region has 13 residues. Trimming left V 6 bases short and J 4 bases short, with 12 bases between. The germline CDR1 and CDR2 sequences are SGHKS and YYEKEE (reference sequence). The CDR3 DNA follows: TGTGCCAGCACCCTGACAGGCGCAGATACGCAGTATTTT. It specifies CASTLTGADTQYF.

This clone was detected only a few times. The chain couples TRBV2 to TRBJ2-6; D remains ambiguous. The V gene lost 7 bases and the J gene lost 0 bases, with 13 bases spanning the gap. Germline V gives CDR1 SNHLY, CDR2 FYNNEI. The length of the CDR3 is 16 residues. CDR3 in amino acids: CASTLRSNSGANVLTF. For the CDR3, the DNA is TGTGCCAGCACCCTACGGTCGAACTCTGGGGCCAACGTCCTGACTTTC.

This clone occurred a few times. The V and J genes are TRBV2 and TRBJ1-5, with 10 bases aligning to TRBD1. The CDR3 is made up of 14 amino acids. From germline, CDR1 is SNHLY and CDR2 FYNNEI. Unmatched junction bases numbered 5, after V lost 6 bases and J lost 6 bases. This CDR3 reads CASSEDRGVQPQHF. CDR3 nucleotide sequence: TGTGCCAGCAGCGAGGACAGGGGGGTTCAGCCCCAGCATTTT.

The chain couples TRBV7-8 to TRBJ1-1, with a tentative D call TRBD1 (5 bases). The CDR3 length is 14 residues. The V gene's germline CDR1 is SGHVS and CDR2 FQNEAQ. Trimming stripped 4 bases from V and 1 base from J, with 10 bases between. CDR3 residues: CASSSGRGNTEAFF. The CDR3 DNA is TGTGCCAGCAGCTCAGGGCGAGGGAACACTGAAGCTTTCTTT. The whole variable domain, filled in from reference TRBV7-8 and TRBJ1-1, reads GAGVSQSPRYKVAKRGQDVALRCDPISGHVSLFWYQQALGQGPEFLTYFQNEAQLDKSGLPSDRFFAERPEGSVSTLKIQRTQQEDSAVYLCASSSGRGNTEAFFGQGTRLTVV.